This T cell receptor beta chain comes out of a study of shared clonotypes between healthy human individuals. Across the whole study: A couple of female and three male donors aged 18 to 49 were enrolled.

Some clones are missing from TCRdb's copy, which holds only in-frame ones; the method was immunoSEQ multiplex PCR. The sample carries 2,500,000 or so clones, around 90% recorded once. V gave up 9 bases and J gave up 3 bases, with 16 bases separating them. This CDR3 has 14 amino acids. Per the germline V gene, CDR1 is SNHLY and CDR2 is FYNNEI. Sequenced: naive CD4+ T cells sorted from blood. Subset: CD45RA+ positively selected. The V and J genes are TRBV2 and TRBJ2-3; D is uncertain. The origin of this receptor is a man younger than 35 in good health. The CDR3 DNA follows: TGTGCCAGGGCATTGGGGTTAGGGACAGATACGCAGTATTTT. Protein product: CARALGLGTDTQYF.